The 5 T cell receptor beta chains in this list originate from one sample, sequenced in a study of cytomegalovirus exposure and HLA in healthy donors. PCR amplification relied on 60 Vbeta primers (plus 13 Jbeta primers). Clones were sequenced by immunoSEQ multiplex PCR, and TCRdb holds only the in-frame ones, with some missing. The sample carries some 120,000 clones, around 84% recorded once. Sequencing was performed on PBMCs. These receptor sequences come from a woman aged 40 to 49 in good health and CMV-seronegative.

This clone was seen just once. The rearrangement uses TRBV19 and TRBJ2-7; TRBD1 aligns across 7 bases. J lost 3 bases, V lost 4 bases, and 3 bases had no gene match. Germline loops: CDR1 LNHDA, CDR2 SQIVND (reference sequence). The CDR3 runs to 13 residues. CDR3 loop: CASSRGQNYEQYF. As DNA, the CDR3 is TGTGCCAGTAGTAGGGGACAGAACTACGAGCAGTACTTC.

This chain uses TRBV27 with TRBJ2-7; weak D call: TRBD2 (6 bases). V was trimmed by 6 bases and J by 6 bases, leaving 18 bases between them. Germline lookup yields CDR1 MNHEY and CDR2 SMNVEV (reference sequence). This CDR3 is 14 amino acids long. DNA for the CDR3: TGTGCCAGCAGCCGCGGGATCCTTAGACCCGAGCAGTACTTC. Its translation is CASSRGILRPEQYF.

V and J are TRBV5-1 and TRBJ2-2; tentative D call: TRBD1 (6 bases). The CDR3 sequence is 14 residues long. Per the germline V gene, CDR1 is SGHRS and CDR2 is YFSETQ. With 4 bases removed from V and 7 bases from J, the gap between germline ends came to 14 bases. CDR3 in amino acids: CASSPTRGLGELFF. The CDR3 DNA follows: TGCGCCAGCAGCCCTACCAGGGGCCTCGGGGAGCTGTTTTTT.

The chain combines TRBV11-2 with TRBJ2-7, with 10 bases lining up with TRBD2. Per the germline V gene, CDR1 is SGHAT and CDR2 is FQNNGV. The CDR3 covers 15 residues. J gave up 0 bases and V 5 bases, and 4 bases lay outside the gene matches. CDR3 sequence: CASSKRTSGSYEQYF. The CDR3 bases are TGTGCCAGCAGCAAACGGACTAGCGGCTCCTACGAGCAGTACTTC.

The chain has TRBV7-8 and TRBJ1-5; a weak D match, TRBD1 (6 bases). Germline V gene lookup returns CDR1 SGHVS and CDR2 FQNEAQ. V lost 3 bases, J lost 9 bases, and 15 bases lay in between. This CDR3 is built from 14 residues. The CDR3 reads CASSFGGRGLPQHF. For the CDR3, the DNA is TGTGCCAGCAGCTTCGGGGGGCGGGGCTTGCCCCAGCATTTT.